The clone carrying this T cell receptor beta chain came up many times. Antigen unknown. This sample was taken from a study of blood T cells in healthy people across ages. About the study: With template switching, about one barcoded beta molecule was captured per two T cells. The study, taken as a whole, reports: Unsorted PBMCs blocked a conclusive comparison of naive and antigen-experienced cells. Among long-lived donors, naive CD4+ cells were more numerous and diversity higher than in aged donors.

Through a sample-barcoded 5' primer and a J-beta primer mix, a second PCR was run for 7 to 11 cycles. One entry per CDR3 protein results from TCRdb running MiXCR on the 5' RACE reads. The sample holds approximately 1,000,000 distinct CDR3 sequences; 45% are singletons and the top ten take 18%. Germline trimming cut 6 bases from V and 0 bases from J; bases unmatched to any gene: 5. The CDR3 is made up of 14 amino acids. The source of this sequence is a woman aged 60-75 years in good health. This chain links TRBV12-3 or TRBV12-4 with TRBJ2-7; 7 positions agree with TRBD2. The sample was blood. The CDR3 DNA is TGTGCCAGCAGCCCAAAGCGGGGCTCCTACGAGCAGTACTTC. This encodes CASSPKRGSYEQYF.